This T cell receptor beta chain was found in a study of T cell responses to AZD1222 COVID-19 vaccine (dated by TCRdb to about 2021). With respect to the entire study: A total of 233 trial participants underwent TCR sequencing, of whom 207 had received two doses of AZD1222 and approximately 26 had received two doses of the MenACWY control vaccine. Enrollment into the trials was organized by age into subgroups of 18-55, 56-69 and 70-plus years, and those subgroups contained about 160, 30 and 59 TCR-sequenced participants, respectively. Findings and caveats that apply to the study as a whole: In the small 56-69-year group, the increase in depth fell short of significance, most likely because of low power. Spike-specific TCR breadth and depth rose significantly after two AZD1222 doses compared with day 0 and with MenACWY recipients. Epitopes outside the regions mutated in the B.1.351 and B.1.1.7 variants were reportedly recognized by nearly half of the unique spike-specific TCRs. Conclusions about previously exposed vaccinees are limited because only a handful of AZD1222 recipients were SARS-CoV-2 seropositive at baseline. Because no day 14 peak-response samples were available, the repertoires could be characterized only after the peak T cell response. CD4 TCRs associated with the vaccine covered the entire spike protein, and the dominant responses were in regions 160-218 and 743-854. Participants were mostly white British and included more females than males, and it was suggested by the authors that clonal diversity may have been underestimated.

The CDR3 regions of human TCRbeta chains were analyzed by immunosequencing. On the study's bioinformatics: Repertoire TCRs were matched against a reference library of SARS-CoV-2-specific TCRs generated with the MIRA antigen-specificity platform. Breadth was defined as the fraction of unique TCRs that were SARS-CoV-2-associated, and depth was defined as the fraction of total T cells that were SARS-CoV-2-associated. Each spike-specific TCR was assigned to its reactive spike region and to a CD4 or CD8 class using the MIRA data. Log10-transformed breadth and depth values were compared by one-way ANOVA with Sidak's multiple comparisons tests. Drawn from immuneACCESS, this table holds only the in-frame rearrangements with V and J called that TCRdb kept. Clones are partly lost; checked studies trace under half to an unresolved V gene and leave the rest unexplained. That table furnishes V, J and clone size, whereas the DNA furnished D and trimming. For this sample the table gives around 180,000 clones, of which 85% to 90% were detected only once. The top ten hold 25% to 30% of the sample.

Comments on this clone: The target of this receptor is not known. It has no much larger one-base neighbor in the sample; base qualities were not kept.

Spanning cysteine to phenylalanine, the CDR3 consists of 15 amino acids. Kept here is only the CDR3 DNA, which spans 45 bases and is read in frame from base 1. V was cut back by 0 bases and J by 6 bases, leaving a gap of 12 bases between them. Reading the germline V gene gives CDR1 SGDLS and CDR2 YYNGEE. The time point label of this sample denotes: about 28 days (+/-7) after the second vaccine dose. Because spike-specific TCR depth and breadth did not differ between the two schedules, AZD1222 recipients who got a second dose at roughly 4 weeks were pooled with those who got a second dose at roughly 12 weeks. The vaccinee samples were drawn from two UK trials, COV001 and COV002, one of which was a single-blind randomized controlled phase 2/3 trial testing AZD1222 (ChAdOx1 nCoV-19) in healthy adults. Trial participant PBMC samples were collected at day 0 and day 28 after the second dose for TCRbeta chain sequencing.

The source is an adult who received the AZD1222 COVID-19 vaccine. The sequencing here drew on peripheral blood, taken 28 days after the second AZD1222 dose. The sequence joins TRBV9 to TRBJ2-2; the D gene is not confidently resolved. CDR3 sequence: CASSVAGRGAGELFF. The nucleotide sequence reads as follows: TGTGCCAGCAGCGTAGCCGGGCGAGGAGCCGGGGAGCTGTTTTTT.